Below are 32 T cell receptor beta chains sequenced from a single sample in a study of regulatory T cells in long-lasting Graves disease. Regarding time point: newly diagnosed GD, antithyroid drugs for less than 3 months. Preparation of the TCR library used RNA extracted from PBMCs. CDR3-region Arm-PCR and iRepertoire HTBI primers produced the TCR beta libraries. TCRdb used MiXCR to reprocess the multiplex PCR reads, holding one entry per CDR3 protein. The sample holds more than 300,000 distinct CDR3 sequences; about a sixth are singletons and the top ten take about 24%. The sample here was peripheral blood mononuclear cells (PBMCs), taken at new diagnosis, from a patient treated with antithyroid drugs. The receptor source for this set is a female donor with Graves disease.

This clonotype was observed at least ten times. The CDR3, as DNA: TGTGCCAGCAGCGTAGTCCCGGCAGGGCCGAATGAAAAACTGTTTTTT. Protein: CASSVVPAGPNEKLFF. V gene TRBV9 combines with J gene TRBJ1-4; maybe TRBD1 (5 bases). Germline V gives CDR1 SGDLS, CDR2 YYNGEE. Trimming shortened V by 0 bases and J by 5 bases, and 14 bases separated the two germline ends. There are 16 residues in the CDR3. Combining the CDR3 with reference TRBV9 and TRBJ1-4 gives the whole variable domain DSGVTQTPKHLITATGQRVTLRCSPRSGDLSVYWYQQSLDQGLQFLIQYYNGEERAKGNILERFSAQQFPDLHSELNLSSLELGDSALYFCASSVVPAGPNEKLFFGSGTQLSVL.

At least ten counts were recorded for this clonotype. The J gene is TRBJ1-5, the V gene TRBV6-1; 8 bases map to TRBD1. The CDR3 length is 16 residues. The junction had 9 bases not matched to a gene; V was cut back by 5 bases and J by 3 bases. Germline CDR1 is MNHNS and CDR2 is SASEGT. The chain's CDR3 is CASSHSDRDTNQPQHF. The CDR3 DNA is TGTGCCAGCAGTCATTCGGACAGGGACACCAATCAGCCCCAGCATTTT.

A note on this clonotype: A much larger clone is a single base away; this may be a read error. This chain connects TRBV7-9 to TRBJ2-7; possible D gene TRBD2, 5 bases. The CDR3 is made up of 17 amino acids. CDR1 and CDR2 from the germline V gene are SEHNR and FQNEAQ (reference sequence). Between the trimmed V and J ends, which lost 2 bases and 5 bases, there was a span of 22 bases. The CDR3: CASSLKAPAERGDEQYF. The CDR3 DNA sequence: TGTGCCAGCAGCTTAAAGGCCCCCGCAGAACGGGGAGACGAGCAGTACTTC. The full variable domain, its missing parts supplied by reference TRBV7-9 and TRBJ2-7, is DTGVSQNPRHKITKRGQNVTFRCDPISEHNRLYWYRQTLGQGPEFLTYFQNEAQLEKSRLLSDRFSAERPKGSFSTLEIQRTEQGDSAMYLCASSLKAPAERGDEQYFGPGTRLTVT.

This clonotype was seen repeatedly, ten times or more. The chain combines TRBV12-3 or TRBV12-4 with TRBJ2-3, with D perhaps TRBD2 (6 bases). Trimming removed 5 bases from V and 0 bases from J, with 24 bases in between. CDR3 size: 19 residues. As DNA, the CDR3 is TGTGCCAGCAGTCCCCGGGGGAGCGGGTATAGACCTAGCACAGATACGCAGTATTTT. It translates to CASSPRGSGYRPSTDTQYF.

This clonotype was counted many times. The rearrangement joins TRBV29-1 to TRBJ1-5, with 8 nucleotides matching TRBD1. Trimming removed 4 bases from V and 4 bases from J; junction bases left unmatched: 3. The CDR3 consists of 13 residues. Germline CDR1 reads SQVTM; CDR2 reads ANQGSEA. CDR3 sequence: CSVAGGRNQPQHF. The CDR3 nucleotides are TGCAGCGTTGCAGGGGGCAGGAATCAGCCCCAGCATTTT.

This clonotype was counted many times. The chain links TRBV7-2 to TRBJ2-7; 7 nucleotides match TRBD2. Trimming removed 3 bases from V and 2 bases from J; junction bases left unmatched: 7. The CDR3 runs 15 residues. Germline V gives CDR1 SGHTA, CDR2 FQGNSA. This chain's CDR3 is CASSLGVGRTYEQYF. CDR3 DNA: TGTGCCAGCAGCTTGGGGGTCGGGAGGACCTACGAGCAGTACTTC.

This clonotype occurred many times. The J gene is TRBJ2-5, the V gene TRBV10-1; D is undetermined. Germline V gives CDR1 WNHNN, CDR2 SYGVQD (reference sequence). The CDR3 runs 14 residues. Trimming took off 5 bases at V and 4 bases at J, with 14 bases between the two ends. In DNA form, the CDR3 reads TGCGCCAGCAGTCCAACACCGTCGGGAGAGACCCAGTACTTC. Translating gives CASSPTPSGETQYF.

This clonotype was detected ten times or more. The CDR3 DNA sequence: TGCAGCGTTCACCAGGACAGGCGCACAGATACGCAGTATTTT. It yields the protein CSVHQDRRTDTQYF. The rearrangement joins TRBV29-1 to TRBJ2-3, with 7 positions matching TRBD1. Unmatched junction bases numbered 6, after V lost 5 bases and J lost 1 base. Germline V CDR1 and CDR2: SQVTM, ANQGSEA. The CDR3 covers 14 residues.

This clonotype was detected a few times. The rearrangement uses TRBV18 and TRBJ2-3; the D is unclear. The V end lost 2 bases, the J end lost 2 bases, and 11 bases lay between the germline ends. The germline V gene encodes CDR1 KGHSH and CDR2 LQKENI. The CDR3 runs 15 residues. The CDR3, as DNA: TGTGCCAGCTCACCAGGAAGGTCTTACACAGATACGCAGTATTTT. The encoded protein is CASSPGRSYTDTQYF.

This clonotype was recorded at least ten times. V usage is TRBV24-1 and J usage is TRBJ2-1, with TRBD1 matching over 10 bases. This CDR3 has 16 residues. J gave up 5 bases and V 5 bases, and 8 bases lay outside the gene matches. CDR1 and CDR2 (germline): KGHDR, SFDVKD. The CDR3 protein is CATSGTGGSVDNEQFF. CDR3 sequence (DNA): TGTGCCACCAGTGGGACAGGGGGTTCAGTGGACAATGAGCAGTTCTTC.

This clonotype has only a few counts. V gene TRBV4-1 combines with J gene TRBJ1-3, with D unresolved. Trimming cost V 1 base and J 0 bases, with 10 bases left between them. CDR3 length: 16 amino acids. Germline CDR1 is MGHRA and CDR2 is YSYEKL. This CDR3 is CASSQGAAFSGNTIYF. The DNA of the CDR3 is TGCGCCAGCAGCCAAGGGGCAGCCTTCTCTGGAAACACCATATATTTT.

This clonotype was seen once. The chain carries TRBV2 and TRBJ2-1; perhaps TRBD1 as D (5 bases). CDR3 length: 14 residues. V dropped 7 bases and J dropped 9 bases, with 19 bases sitting between them. CDR1 is SNHLY and CDR2 is FYNNEI in the germline V gene. The CDR3 nucleotides are TGTGCCAGCATCTTTTCCAGGGAAGTAACTGAGCAGTTCTTC. As protein: CASIFSREVTEQFF.

This clonotype was detected ten times or more. V usage is TRBV27 and J usage is TRBJ2-7; D not resolved. The germline V and J ends were trimmed by 1 base and 1 base, with 8 bases remaining between them. This CDR3 is built from 14 residues. The germline gives CDR1 MNHEY, CDR2 SMNVEV (reference sequence). CDR3 protein: CASSLYWGSYEQYF. The CDR3 bases are TGTGCCAGCAGTTTATACTGGGGATCCTACGAGCAGTACTTC.

This clonotype has a count of ten or more. This rearrangement joins TRBV7-2 to TRBJ2-5; D unclear. CDR1 is SGHTA, CDR2 FQGNSA, per germline. This CDR3 contains 14 residues. With 3 bases removed from V and 2 bases from J, the gap between germline ends came to 10 bases. CDR3 in amino acids: CASSLGGSQETQYF. The CDR3 DNA reads TGTGCCAGCAGCTTGGGCGGTTCGCAAGAGACCCAGTACTTC.

This clonotype showed up many times. The chain combines TRBV6-1 with TRBJ2-3; D perhaps matches TRBD1 (5 bases). CDR3 size: 13 residues. CDR1 is MNHNS and CDR2 is SASEGT in the germline V gene. The V gene lost 4 bases and the J gene lost 2 bases, with 7 bases spanning the gap. Written as DNA, the CDR3 is TGTGCCAGCAGTGTACAGGACACAGATACGCAGTATTTT. Encoded protein: CASSVQDTDTQYF.

V usage is TRBV7-2 and J usage is TRBJ1-5, with 7 bases fitting TRBD1. The CDR3 length is 15 residues. Germline CDR1 and CDR2: SGHTA and FQGNSA. V shed 2 bases and J 6 bases; nucleotides not matched to a gene: 7. CDR3 DNA sequence: TGTGCCAGCAGCTTAAAGAGGGGGCTACTTCAGCCCCAGCATTTT. This sequence encodes CASSLKRGLLQPQHF.

This clonotype appeared many times. The chain recombines TRBV24-1 with TRBJ1-6; TRBD1 might be the D (5 bases). Germline loops: CDR1 KGHDR, CDR2 SFDVKD. The germline V and J ends were trimmed by 4 bases and 9 bases, with 18 bases remaining between them. This CDR3 has 16 amino acids. The CDR3 spells CATSDPRTTWGSPLHF. In DNA, the CDR3 is TGTGCCACCAGTGACCCGAGGACAACCTGGGGTTCACCCCTCCACTTT.

This clonotype was counted ten times or more. The chain has TRBV12-3 or TRBV12-4 and TRBJ1-4; no definite D call. Deletions cut 2 bases from V and 8 bases from J, with 9 bases between. The CDR3 length is 13 residues. The CDR3 region has the DNA TGTGCCAGCAGTTTAAGGCGCAGGGAAAAACTGTTTTTT. This codes for CASSLRRREKLFF.

Worth noting for this clonotype: This may be a read error, as it is one base from a much larger clone. The genes are TRBV2 and TRBJ2-1, with D uncertain. Trimming removed 5 bases from V and 10 bases from J, with 9 bases in between. CDR3 length: 11 residues. Germline V gives CDR1 SNHLY, CDR2 FYNNEI. The CDR3 DNA reads TGTGCCAGCAGTTATATCTACGAGCAGTTCTTC. This codes for CASSYIYEQFF. Filled out from reference TRBV2 and TRBJ2-1, the complete variable domain reads EPEVTQTPSHQVTQMGQEVILRCVPISNHLYFYWYRQILGQKVEFLVSFYNNEISEKSEIFDDQFSVERPDGSNFTLKIRSTKLEDSAMYFCASSYIYEQFFGPGTRLTVL.

This chain connects TRBV4-2 to TRBJ1-5; no clear D. CDR3 length: 13 amino acids. V was trimmed by 1 base and J by 3 bases, leaving 4 bases between them. Germline V CDR1 and CDR2: LGHNA, YNFKEQ. The CDR3, as DNA: TGTGCCAGCAGCCAAGGCACCAATCAGCCCCAGCATTTT. Protein sequence: CASSQGTNQPQHF.

The table lists this clonotype with many counts. V and J are TRBV28 and TRBJ2-7; the match to TRBD2 covers 8 bases. Germline V gives CDR1 MDHEN, CDR2 SYDVKM. The CDR3 covers 16 residues. V was clipped by 6 bases and J by 7 bases; unmatched bases: 17. The CDR3 sequence is CASRPPWREVNVEQYF. The CDR3, as DNA: TGTGCCAGCAGACCACCTTGGCGGGAGGTCAATGTGGAGCAGTACTTC.

The gene calls are TRBV30 and TRBJ1-3; D remains unclear. The V end was cut by 1 base, the J end by 3 bases, with 7 bases between. The CDR3 extends over 13 amino acids. The germline V gene has CDR1 GTSNPN and CDR2 SVGIG (reference sequence). This chain's CDR3 is CAWSAGYGNTIYF. CDR3 sequence (DNA): TGTGCCTGGAGTGCGGGGTATGGAAACACCATATATTTT. Drawing the rest from reference TRBV30 and TRBJ1-3, the complete variable domain is SQTIHQWPATLVQPVGSPLSLECTVEGTSNPNLYWYRQAAGRGLQLLFYSVGIGQISSEVPQNLSASRPQDRQFILSSKKLLLSDSGFYLCAWSAGYGNTIYFGEGSWLTVV.

At least ten counts were recorded for this clonotype. This chain connects TRBV12-3 or TRBV12-4 to TRBJ1-1, with 8 bases that match TRBD1. The CDR3 length is 15 residues. V lost 3 bases to trimming and J lost 7 bases; unmatched junction nucleotides: 10. The CDR3 sequence: CASSFGTGGFGEAFF. The CDR3, as DNA: TGTGCCAGCAGTTTCGGGACAGGAGGTTTTGGTGAAGCTTTCTTT.

There are a few counts of this clonotype. The genes are TRBV3-1 and TRBJ2-7; the D is unclear. The CDR3 has 15 residues. In germline, CDR1 is LGHDT, CDR2 YNNKEL (reference sequence). The ends were cut back, 2 bases at V and 3 bases at J, with 14 bases in the middle. The DNA for the CDR3 is TGTGCCAGCAGCCAAAACTCAGAAACAAACTACGAGCAGTACTTC. Translating gives CASSQNSETNYEQYF.

This clonotype was seen a handful of times. The junction shows a germline mismatch at one end, possibly a read error. The chain is built from TRBV7-9 and TRBJ2-7; a weak D match, TRBD2 (5 bases). Germline V CDR1 and CDR2: SEHNR, FQNEAQ (reference sequence). This CDR3 contains 12 residues. The DNA for the CDR3 is TGTGCCAGCAGCCATGGACTTCCTTCAGTCAACTTC. Protein product: CASSHGLPSVNF.

This clonotype was recorded at least ten times. This chain connects TRBV9 to TRBJ1-1; TRBD1 agrees at 7 bases. Losses at the gene ends were 0 bases for V and 5 bases for J; bases not matched to a gene: 13. In germline, CDR1 is SGDLS, CDR2 YYNGEE. The CDR3 contains 17 residues. CDR3 nucleotides: TGTGCCAGCAGCGTAGAGGGGGGAGGCAGGGGGGATACTGAAGCTTTCTTT. This sequence encodes CASSVEGGGRGDTEAFF.

This clonotype was seen at least ten times. This rearrangement joins TRBV28 to TRBJ1-3; TRBD1 might be the D (5 bases). The V and J ends lost 6 bases and 4 bases respectively, with 10 bases between them. The CDR3 length is 13 residues. Germline values: CDR1 MDHEN, CDR2 SYDVKM. The CDR3 coding sequence is TGTGCCAGCAGACCGACAGCCGGAAACACCATATATTTT. It yields the protein CASRPTAGNTIYF.

This clonotype was observed at least ten times. This sequence joins TRBV5-4 and TRBJ2-1; D assignment may be TRBD1 or TRBD2 (6 bases each). This CDR3 region has 17 residues. The V gene lost 5 bases and the J gene lost 4 bases, with 22 bases spanning the gap. The germline V gene has CDR1 SGHNT and CDR2 YYREEE (reference sequence). CDR3 sequence (DNA): TGTGCCAGCAGGTTCTGGGGGGCAGGTCCCCCATACAATGAGCAGTTCTTC. Encoded protein: CASRFWGAGPPYNEQFF.

This chain uses TRBV20-1 with TRBJ2-1; D might be TRBD1 (5 bases). The germline gives CDR1 DFQATT, CDR2 SNEGSKA (reference sequence). The CDR3 length is 12 residues. V was trimmed by 3 bases and J by 9 bases, leaving 12 bases between them. The DNA of the CDR3 is TGCAGTGCTAGCCCCCATAGGGGTGAGCAGTTCTTC. Amino acids: CSASPHRGEQFF.

This clonotype appeared many times. This chain connects TRBV12-3 or TRBV12-4 to TRBJ2-1; D not certain. V was pared by 5 bases and J by 0 bases, with 5 bases between. The CDR3 sequence is 13 residues long. The CDR3, as DNA: TGTGCCAGCAGTGCTAGCTCCTACAATGAGCAGTTCTTC. Its protein is CASSASSYNEQFF.

This clonotype was picked up many times. The rearrangement uses TRBV7-9 and TRBJ1-6; D call uncertain. V lost 1 base, J lost 10 bases, and 14 bases lay in between. This CDR3 has 15 residues. CDR1 and CDR2 (germline): SEHNR, FQNEAQ (reference sequence). CDR3 nucleotides: TGTGCCAGCAGCTTAGACAAATCCGAGGGATCACCCCTCCACTTT. This translates into CASSLDKSEGSPLHF.

A few counts support this clonotype. The chain employs TRBV4-1 and TRBJ2-7; 7 bases match TRBD2. In germline, CDR1 is MGHRA, CDR2 YSYEKL. The length of the CDR3 is 16 residues. The V gene end was trimmed by 1 base and the J gene end by 5 bases; junction bases not matched to a gene: 11. The CDR3 here is CASSQVLGRERHEQYF. The DNA of the CDR3 is TGCGCCAGCAGCCAAGTTTTAGGGCGGGAGAGGCACGAGCAGTACTTC.